Below, 19 T cell receptor beta chains from the same sample are listed, as sequenced in a study of blood T cell repertoires in COVID-19. The protocol was immunoSEQ multiplex PCR, while the TCRdb copy is restricted to in-frame clones and leaves out a portion. The sample carries tens of thousands of clones, 75% to 95% recorded once. Sequencing was done on a sample of peripheral blood. Source of these receptors: a woman aged 45-60 years in a cohort sampled during active COVID-19.

This chain links TRBV19 with TRBJ1-5; perhaps TRBD1 as D (5 bases). Trimming removed 6 bases at V and 4 bases at J, with 10 bases between. The CDR3 is made up of 13 amino acids. Germline-derived CDR1 and CDR2 are LNHDA and SQIVND (reference sequence). CDR3 amino acids: CASSPGYNQPQHF. CDR3 sequence (DNA): TGTGCCAGTAGCCCAGGGTATAATCAGCCCCAGCATTTT.

On this clone itself: The CDR3 does not close with the conserved phenylalanine or tryptophan, likely indicating a read error. The DNA is left out, because the CDR3 cannot be placed on it with certainty; the CDR3 is given as TCRdb lists it. The chain recombines TRBV5-5 with TRBJ2-7; the D call in the table, TRBD1, was not verified against the DNA. The CDR3 has 13 residues if both end residues are counted. Germline V lookup: CDR1 SGHKS, CDR2 YYEKEE (reference sequence). CDR3 loop: CASSFTGTGEKAL.

In its sample, this clone was seen a few times. The chain links TRBV5-1 to TRBJ2-7; 9 bases agree with TRBD1. The CDR3 consists of 14 residues. V gave up 3 bases and J gave up 3 bases; unmatched junction bases: 4. Germline V lookup: CDR1 SGHRS, CDR2 YFSETQ. CDR3: CASSSTGGGYEQYF. In DNA form, the CDR3 reads TGCGCCAGCAGCTCCACAGGGGGCGGCTACGAGCAGTACTTC. Complete variable domain (other parts from reference TRBV5-1 and TRBJ2-7): KAGVTQTPRYLIKTRGQQVTLSCSPISGHRSVSWYQQTPGQGLQFLFEYFSETQRNKGNFPGRFSGRQFSNSRSEMNVSTLELGDSALYLCASSSTGGGYEQYFGPGTRLTVT.

The chain has TRBV20-1 and TRBJ2-5; 9 nucleotides line up with TRBD1. The length of the CDR3 is 13 residues. Germline V gene lookup returns CDR1 DFQATT and CDR2 SNEGSKA (reference sequence). V was pared by 3 bases and J by 4 bases, with 3 bases of the junction left unmatched. The CDR3 DNA sequence: TGCAGTGCTAGTCCGACAGGGGGAGAGACCCAGTACTTC. It is translated as CSASPTGGETQYF.

This clone showed up just a few times. The junction and the germline gene differ at one end; a read error may be behind it. This sequence joins TRBV7-7 and TRBJ2-5; TRBD1 matches at 8 bases. CDR1 SSHAT and CDR2 FNYEAQ come from the germline V gene (reference sequence). This CDR3 is 15 amino acids long. CDR3 nucleotide sequence: TGTGCTAGCAGCACCGGACAGGGAACCCAAGAGACCCAGTACTTC. As protein: CASSTGQGTQETQYF.

The V and J genes are TRBV6-2 or TRBV6-3 and TRBJ1-1; 9 bases are a match to TRBD1. Per germline, CDR1 MNHEY and CDR2 SVGEGT. The CDR3 runs to 13 residues. The trim removed 6 bases at V and 5 bases at J, leaving 4 bases unmatched. CDR3 sequence reads: CASSQDRGTEAFF. The CDR3 DNA sequence: TGTGCCAGCAGCCAGGACAGGGGTACTGAAGCTTTCTTT.

This chain uses TRBV6-2 or TRBV6-3 with TRBJ2-1; D possibly corresponds to TRBD2 (7 bases). Trimming stripped 2 bases from V and 8 bases from J, with 13 bases between. This CDR3 contains 14 residues. Looked up from germline, CDR1 is MNHEY and CDR2 is SVGEGT. The DNA for the CDR3 is TGTGCCAGCAGTTACGGGGGGGCCTCCGATGAGCAGTTCTTC. Protein sequence: CASSYGGASDEQFF.

V is TRBV5-4 and J is TRBJ2-1; TRBD2 agrees at 10 bases. Germline lookup yields CDR1 SGHNT and CDR2 YYREEE (reference sequence). This CDR3 comprises 16 residues. The junction had 9 bases not matched to a gene; V was cut back by 2 bases and J by 7 bases. The CDR3 coding sequence is TGTGCCAGCAGCTTTGATACTAGCGGGATGAATAATGAGCAGTTCTTC. Residues: CASSFDTSGMNNEQFF.

The V call is TRBV4-1, the J call TRBJ2-1; possible D gene TRBD1, 6 bases. Germline CDR1 reads MGHRA; CDR2 reads YSYEKL. The length of the CDR3 is 16 residues. V gave up 1 base and J gave up 4 bases, with 14 bases separating them. CDR3 sequence (DNA): TGCGCCAGCAGCCAAGGGGTGGGGGCTGGATACAATGAGCAGTTCTTC. Translating it yields CASSQGVGAGYNEQFF.

The chain joins TRBV11-3 to TRBJ2-1, with 12 bases identical to TRBD2. The CDR3 has 15 amino acids. Germline trimming cut 5 bases from V and 7 bases from J; bases unmatched to any gene: 6. The germline CDR1 and CDR2 sequences are SGHNT and YENEEA. This CDR3 is CASSQLAGGGNEQFF. CDR3 coding DNA: TGTGCCAGCAGCCAACTAGCGGGGGGCGGGAATGAGCAGTTCTTC. Filled out from reference TRBV11-3 and TRBJ2-1, the complete variable domain reads EAGVVQSPRYKIIEKKQPVAFWCNPISGHNTLYWYLQNLGQGPELLIRYENEEAVDDSQLPKDRFSAERLKGVDSTLKIQPAELGDSAVYLCASSQLAGGGNEQFFGPGTRLTVL.

The chain employs TRBV6-5 and TRBJ2-7, with TRBD1 matching 9 bases. V shed 6 bases, J shed 0 bases, and the junction held 0 bases outside the gene matches. This CDR3 spans 13 amino acids. CDR1 is MNHEY, CDR2 SVGAGI, per germline. The CDR3 DNA reads as TGTGCCAGCAGGACAGGGGGCTCCTACGAGCAGTACTTC. Translated, it gives CASRTGGSYEQYF.

The chain combines TRBV3-1 (or the pseudogene TRBV3-2) with TRBJ1-2, with TRBD1 as a possible D gene (5 bases). This CDR3 region has 14 residues. Trimming removed 0 bases from V and 8 bases from J, with 13 bases in between. The germline CDR1 and CDR2 sequences are LGHDT and YNNKEL (reference sequence). CDR3 residues: CASSQDSSGRGYTF. CDR3 nucleotides: TGTGCCAGCAGCCAAGATTCGTCAGGGAGGGGCTACACCTTC.

The V and J genes are TRBV5-1 and TRBJ2-3; 8 bases align to TRBD2. This CDR3 is built from 16 residues. In germline, CDR1 is SGHRS, CDR2 YFSETQ. The J segment lost 2 bases and the V segment lost 0 bases, leaving 5 bases of the junction unmatched. As DNA, the CDR3 is TGCGCCAGCAGCTTGGGACTAGCGCACAACACAGATACGCAGTATTTT. Protein: CASSLGLAHNTDTQYF. The full variable domain, in which reference TRBV5-1 and TRBJ2-3 provide the parts outside the CDR3, is KAGVTQTPRYLIKTRGQQVTLSCSPISGHRSVSWYQQTPGQGLQFLFEYFSETQRNKGNFPGRFSGRQFSNSRSEMNVSTLELGDSALYLCASSLGLAHNTDTQYFGPGTRLTVL.

The rearrangement links TRBV29-1 to TRBJ2-7; TRBD1 might be the D (6 bases). The CDR3 runs 13 residues. V was cut by 4 bases and J by 3 bases, with 13 bases left in between. CDR1 and CDR2 (germline): SQVTM, ANQGSEA. CDR3 sequence (DNA): TGCAGCGTTGTTAGACAGGCCGGCTACGAGCAGTACTTC. Its translation is CSVVRQAGYEQYF.

The CDR3 protein is CASSFRAGVSYNEQFF. The CDR3 bases are TGCGCCAGCAGCTTTCGAGCGGGAGTCTCCTACAATGAGCAGTTCTTC. V usage is TRBV5-1 and J usage is TRBJ2-1, with TRBD2 matching 8 bases. The germline gives CDR1 SGHRS, CDR2 YFSETQ. Losses at the gene ends were 2 bases for V and 0 bases for J; bases not matched to a gene: 4. The CDR3 consists of 16 residues. The complete variable domain, with remaining parts taken from reference TRBV5-1 and TRBJ2-1, reads KAGVTQTPRYLIKTRGQQVTLSCSPISGHRSVSWYQQTPGQGLQFLFEYFSETQRNKGNFPGRFSGRQFSNSRSEMNVSTLELGDSALYLCASSFRAGVSYNEQFFGPGTRLTVL.

The chain recombines TRBV24-1 with TRBJ2-3; 7 bases line up with TRBD2. The CDR3 covers 15 residues. The J segment lost 1 base and the V segment lost 7 bases, leaving 7 bases of the junction unmatched. CDR1 and CDR2 (germline): KGHDR, SFDVKD. DNA for the CDR3: TGTGCCACCAGCTCACGGGGGGAGGGCACAGATACGCAGTATTTT. Amino acids: CATSSRGEGTDTQYF.

The chain links TRBV19 to TRBJ1-5, with D perhaps TRBD1 (6 bases). Germline-derived CDR1 and CDR2 are LNHDA and SQIVND (reference sequence). The length of the CDR3 is 14 residues. V was cut by 7 bases and J by 4 bases, with 14 bases left in between. CDR3 sequence: CASNGDRPNQPQHF. CDR3 DNA: TGTGCCAGTAATGGAGACAGGCCTAATCAGCCCCAGCATTTT. Variable domain in full (rest from reference TRBV19 and TRBJ1-5): DGGITQSPKYLFRKEGQNVTLSCEQNLNHDAMYWYRQDPGQGLRLIYYSQIVNDFQKGDIAEGYSVSREKKESFPLTVTSAQKNPTAFYLCASNGDRPNQPQHFGDGTRLSIL.

The V and J genes are TRBV12-3 or TRBV12-4 and TRBJ2-7; weak D call: TRBD2 (7 bases). The length of the CDR3 is 12 residues. The V and J ends lost 4 bases and 10 bases respectively, with 14 bases between them. As DNA, the CDR3 is TGTGCCAGCAGTTATGGGGGGGGCCCCCAGTACTTC. Protein sequence: CASSYGGGPQYF.

The chain combines TRBV27 with TRBJ2-7; maybe TRBD1 (6 bases). The ends were cut back, 8 bases at V and 7 bases at J, with 15 bases in the middle. Germline V gene sequence: CDR1 MNHEY, CDR2 SMNVEV (reference sequence). The CDR3 is 12 residues long. The CDR3 bases are TGTGCCAGCCGGGACACGCAACGGGAGCAGTACTTC. Amino acids: CASRDTQREQYF.